Listed here are 24 T cell receptor beta chains from one sample, sequenced in a study of shared clonotypes between healthy human individuals. Some clones are missing from TCRdb's copy, which holds only in-frame ones; the method was immunoSEQ multiplex PCR. Here the sample spans more than 550,000 clones, 72% being singletons. Material for sequencing was memory CD4+ T cells sorted from blood. Subset: CD45RA-negative fraction. These receptors all come from a woman aged 25 to 39 in good health.

The chain joins TRBV7-9 to TRBJ2-7; TRBD1 aligns across 7 bases. The J segment lost 1 base and the V segment lost 5 bases, leaving 8 bases of the junction unmatched. CDR3 length: 15 amino acids. Germline values: CDR1 SEHNR, CDR2 FQNEAQ (reference sequence). The CDR3 DNA is TGTGCCAGCAGCCACGGGACAGCCACTTCCTACGAGCAGTACTTC. Amino acids: CASSHGTATSYEQYF.

The CDR3 sequence is CASSWTGGGYEQYF. The CDR3 nucleotides read TGTGCCAGCAGCTGGACAGGGGGTGGGTACGAGCAGTACTTC. The V and J genes are TRBV7-9 and TRBJ2-7; 10 nucleotides line up with TRBD1. Germline V gene lookup returns CDR1 SEHNR and CDR2 FQNEAQ (reference sequence). The V gene end was trimmed by 4 bases and the J gene end by 4 bases; junction bases not matched to a gene: 4. There are 14 residues in the CDR3.

V and J are TRBV6-5 and TRBJ1-1, with D perhaps matching TRBD1 (5 bases). The V end was cut by 6 bases, the J end by 10 bases, with 24 bases between. Germline V CDR1 and CDR2: MNHEY, SVGAGI. The CDR3 sequence is 15 residues long. Here the CDR3 reads CASSRRGLGPPSAFF. CDR3 coding DNA: TGTGCCAGCAGCAGAAGGGGTCTGGGGCCTCCGTCAGCTTTCTTT.

The CDR3 is CSVEVGLFDNEQFF. CDR3 bases: TGCAGCGTTGAAGTGGGACTATTCGACAATGAGCAGTTCTTC. The gene calls are TRBV29-1 and TRBJ2-1, with TRBD2 identical over 7 bases. Germline V lookup: CDR1 SQVTM, CDR2 ANQGSEA. The CDR3 spans 14 residues. Losses at the gene ends were 1 base for V and 5 bases for J; bases not matched to a gene: 5.

The chain employs TRBV4-2 and TRBJ1-5; D gene ambiguous. The CDR3 contains 16 residues. V lost 0 bases to trimming and J lost 0 bases, with 9 bases between them. CDR1 is LGHNA, CDR2 YNFKEQ, per germline. CDR3 residues: CASSQEVLYSNQPQHF. As DNA, the CDR3 is TGTGCCAGCAGCCAAGAAGTGCTGTATAGCAATCAGCCCCAGCATTTT.

The rearrangement uses TRBV18 and TRBJ2-5, with 10 bases that match TRBD2. CDR1 and CDR2 (germline): KGHSH, LQKENI. This CDR3 contains 16 residues. Trimming removed 0 bases from V and 1 base from J; junction bases left unmatched: 2. Here the CDR3 DNA reads TGTGCCAGCTCACCACCAGCGGGAGGGTTCCAAGAGACCCAGTACTTC. It specifies CASSPPAGGFQETQYF. Complete variable domain (other parts from reference TRBV18 and TRBJ2-5): NAGVMQNPRHLVRRRGQEARLRCSPMKGHSHVYWYRQLPEEGLKFMVYLQKENIIDESGMPKERFSAEFPKEGPSILRIQQVVRGDSAAYFCASSPPAGGFQETQYFGPGTRLLVL.

The V gene is TRBV6-1, the J gene TRBJ1-1; D unresolved. Deletions cut 7 bases from V and 11 bases from J, with 26 bases between. Germline loops: CDR1 MNHNS, CDR2 SASEGT. The CDR3 runs to 15 residues. The CDR3 nucleotides read TGTGCCAGCATCGGGCGATCCCAACTAGGGAGAGGCGCTTTCTTT. This gives the protein CASIGRSQLGRGAFF.

The gene calls are TRBV11-3 and TRBJ1-1, with no clear D. Trimming left V 0 bases short and J 3 bases short, with 8 bases between. The CDR3 length is 14 residues. Looked up from germline, CDR1 is SGHNT and CDR2 is YENEEA. CDR3 loop: CASSLDPAHTEAFF. CDR3 DNA sequence: TGTGCCAGCAGCTTAGACCCGGCACACACTGAAGCTTTCTTT.

This sequence joins TRBV28 and TRBJ2-1; the match to TRBD2 covers 12 bases. Germline trimming cut 5 bases from V and 2 bases from J; bases unmatched to any gene: 4. Germline V gene lookup returns CDR1 MDHEN and CDR2 SYDVKM. This CDR3 has 16 residues. The CDR3 loop is CASSIRLAGAYNEQFF. CDR3 nucleotide sequence: TGTGCCAGCAGTATCCGACTAGCGGGAGCCTACAATGAGCAGTTCTTC.

The chain has TRBV7-9 and TRBJ1-1, with no clear D. The CDR3 is made up of 15 amino acids. V lost 2 bases, J lost 4 bases, and 14 bases lay in between. The V gene's germline CDR1 is SEHNR and CDR2 FQNEAQ (reference sequence). This chain's CDR3 is CASSLRAGTPTEAFF. The CDR3 DNA is TGTGCCAGCAGCTTACGAGCGGGCACCCCCACTGAAGCTTTCTTT.

On this clone: The identical CDR3 is also encoded by other nucleotide sequences in the sample. The chain has TRBV29-1 and TRBJ2-7; 9 bases line up with TRBD1. Germline-derived CDR1 and CDR2 are SQVTM and ANQGSEA. This CDR3 contains 13 residues. Trimming took 6 bases from V and 3 from J; bases not matched to a gene: 6. The CDR3 here is CSVPGQGLYEQYF. The CDR3 nucleotides are TGCAGCGTCCCGGGACAGGGCCTCTACGAGCAGTACTTC.

The count of this clone is one. The V and J genes are TRBV16 and TRBJ1-5; possibly TRBD1 for D (5 bases). The CDR3 extends over 15 amino acids. CDR1 is KGHSY and CDR2 is FQNENV in the germline V gene. With 4 bases removed from V and 3 bases from J, the gap between germline ends came to 13 bases. The CDR3 DNA is TGTGCCAGCAGCCTGGGGGGGGGAGCCAATCAGCCCCAGCATTTT. Translated, it gives CASSLGGGANQPQHF.

The chain carries TRBV25-1 and TRBJ1-4; no firm D call. V lost 4 bases and J 7 bases, leaving 4 bases between the germline ends. The CDR3 extends over 11 amino acids. Germline values: CDR1 MGHDK, CDR2 SYGVNS. This CDR3 is CASSAFEKLFF. The CDR3 bases are TGTGCCAGCAGTGCCTTTGAAAAACTGTTTTTT. Together with reference TRBV25-1 and TRBJ1-4, the CDR3 gives the full variable domain: EADIYQTPRYLVIGTGKKITLECSQTMGHDKMYWYQQDPGMELHLIHYSYGVNSTEKGDLSSESTVSRIRTEHFPLTLESARPSHTSQYLCASSAFEKLFFGSGTQLSVL.

There are a few counts of this clone. The chain employs TRBV15 and TRBJ2-3; D remains ambiguous. V was pared by 0 bases and J by 2 bases, with 6 bases between. CDR3 length: 14 residues. Germline loops: CDR1 LNHNV, CDR2 YYDKDF (reference sequence). The CDR3: CATSRDFNTDTQYF. The CDR3 DNA follows: TGTGCCACCAGCAGAGATTTTAACACAGATACGCAGTATTTT.

This clone was counted a few times. The V call is TRBV7-7, the J call TRBJ2-5; 7 nucleotides match TRBD2. Germline CDR1 SSHAT, CDR2 FNYEAQ (reference sequence). This CDR3 contains 13 residues. Trimming at V came to 3 bases and at J to 5 bases, leaving 3 bases not matched to a gene. The CDR3 coding sequence is TGTGCCAGCAGCTTTGCGGGAGAGGAGACCCAGTACTTC. It is translated as CASSFAGEETQYF.

This chain connects TRBV11-3 to TRBJ2-1; D unclear. V was pared by 5 bases and J by 7 bases, with 12 bases between. This CDR3 comprises 13 residues. Germline V gene lookup returns CDR1 SGHNT and CDR2 YENEEA. The CDR3 here is CASSAGEGNEQFF. The CDR3, as DNA: TGTGCCAGCAGCGCCGGCGAAGGGAATGAGCAGTTCTTC.

The chain links TRBV7-2 to TRBJ2-3, with D perhaps TRBD2 (5 bases). The CDR3 runs 14 residues. V was clipped by 2 bases and J by 5 bases, with 11 bases between them. CDR1 SGHTA and CDR2 FQGNSA come from the germline V gene. The CDR3 region has the DNA TGTGCCAGCAGCTTAACAGCGGTGGGAGATACGCAGTATTTT. It translates to CASSLTAVGDTQYF.

CDR3 region: CASSPTGLLAGWSGTGELFF. The CDR3 DNA reads as TGTGCCAGCAGCCCCACAGGGCTCCTAGCGGGATGGTCGGGCACCGGGGAGCTGTTTTTT. The chain uses TRBV9 and TRBJ2-2; TRBD2 matches 9 bases. Germline CDR1 reads SGDLS; CDR2 reads YYNGEE. The ends lost 4 bases at V and 4 bases at J; junction bases unmatched: 20. The CDR3 runs to 20 residues.

The rearrangement links TRBV6-5 to TRBJ1-1; tentative D call: TRBD1 (5 bases). The CDR3 spans 14 residues. Germline values: CDR1 MNHEY, CDR2 SVGAGI. Trimming shortened V by 2 bases and J by 7 bases, and 14 bases separated the two germline ends. The CDR3 region is CASSYIRGRGEAFF. In nucleotides, the CDR3 is TGTGCCAGCAGTTACATAAGGGGCCGGGGTGAAGCTTTCTTT.

The gene calls are TRBV7-9 and TRBJ1-2; the match to TRBD1 covers 11 bases. Germline V gene lookup returns CDR1 SEHNR and CDR2 FQNEAQ (reference sequence). Germline trimming cut 6 bases from V and 4 bases from J; bases unmatched to any gene: 13. This CDR3 has 17 amino acids. The CDR3 reads CASRPGGTGGGSYGYTF. Here the CDR3 DNA reads TGTGCCAGCAGACCCGGTGGGACAGGGGGTGGTAGCTATGGCTACACCTTC.

The chain has TRBV4-2 and TRBJ2-1, with no clear D. The V gene lost 5 bases and the J gene lost 8 bases, with 7 bases spanning the gap. The CDR3 covers 11 residues. Germline V gives CDR1 LGHNA, CDR2 YNFKEQ. The CDR3 DNA reads as TGTGCCAGCAGCGAACGGGATGAGCAGTTCTTC. This codes for CASSERDEQFF.

The gene calls are TRBV15 and TRBJ2-3; 15 bases align to TRBD2. V lost 7 bases and J lost 3; bases outside the gene matches: 14. The CDR3 runs to 19 residues. The germline gives CDR1 LNHNV, CDR2 YYDKDF (reference sequence). This CDR3 reads CATNRCWTSGRAWTDTQYF. The DNA of the CDR3 is TGTGCCACCAACCGATGCTGGACTAGCGGGAGGGCCTGGACAGATACGCAGTATTTT.

This sequence joins TRBV11-1 and TRBJ2-1; 12 bases line up with TRBD2. V trimming: 5 bases; J trimming: 4 bases; junction bases outside the gene matches: 6. The CDR3 is made up of 16 amino acids. Germline V gene data show CDR1 as SGHAT and CDR2 as FQDESV (reference sequence). In nucleotides, the CDR3 is TGTGCCAGCAGCGGGCGGACTAGCGGGATATACAATGAGCAGTTCTTC. Its translation is CASSGRTSGIYNEQFF.

The gene calls are TRBV19 and TRBJ2-2; D is ambiguous. CDR1 is LNHDA and CDR2 is SQIVND in the germline V gene (reference sequence). Trimming took 5 bases from V and 2 from J, leaving 12 bases between them. The CDR3 extends over 15 amino acids. CDR3 bases: TGTGCCAGTAGTGACCTCGGCGCTAACACCGGGGAGCTGTTTTTT. Its translation is CASSDLGANTGELFF.